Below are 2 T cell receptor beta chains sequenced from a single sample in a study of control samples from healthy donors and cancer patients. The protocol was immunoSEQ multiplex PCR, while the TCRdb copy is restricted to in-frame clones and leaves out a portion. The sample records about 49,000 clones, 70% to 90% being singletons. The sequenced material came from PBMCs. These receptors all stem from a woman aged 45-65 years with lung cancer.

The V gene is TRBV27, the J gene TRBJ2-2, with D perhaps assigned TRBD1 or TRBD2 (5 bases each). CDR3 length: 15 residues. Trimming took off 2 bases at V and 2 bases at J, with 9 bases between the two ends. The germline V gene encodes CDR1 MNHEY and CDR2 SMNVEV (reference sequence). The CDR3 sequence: CASSLNGANTGELFF. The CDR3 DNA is TGTGCCAGCAGTTTAAACGGGGCCAACACCGGGGAGCTGTTTTTT.

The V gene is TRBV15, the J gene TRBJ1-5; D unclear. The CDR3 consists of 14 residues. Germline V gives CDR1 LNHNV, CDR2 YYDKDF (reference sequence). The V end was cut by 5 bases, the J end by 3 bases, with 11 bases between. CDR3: CATSRYSTNQPQHF. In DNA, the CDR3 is TGTGCCACCAGCCGATACAGTACCAATCAGCCCCAGCATTTT.